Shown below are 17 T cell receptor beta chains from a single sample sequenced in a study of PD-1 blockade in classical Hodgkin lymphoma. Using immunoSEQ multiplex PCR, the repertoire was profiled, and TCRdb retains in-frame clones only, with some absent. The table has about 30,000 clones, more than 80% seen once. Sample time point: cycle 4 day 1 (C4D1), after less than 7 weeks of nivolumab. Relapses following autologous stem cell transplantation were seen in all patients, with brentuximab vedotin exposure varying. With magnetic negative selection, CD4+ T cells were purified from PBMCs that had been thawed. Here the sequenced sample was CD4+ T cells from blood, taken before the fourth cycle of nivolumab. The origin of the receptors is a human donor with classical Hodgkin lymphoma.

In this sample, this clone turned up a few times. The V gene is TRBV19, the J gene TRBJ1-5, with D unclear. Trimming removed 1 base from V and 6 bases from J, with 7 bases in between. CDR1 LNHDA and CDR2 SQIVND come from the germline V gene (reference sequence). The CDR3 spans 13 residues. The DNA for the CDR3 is TGTGCCAGTAGTATAGGCCGACTTCAGCCCCAGCATTTT. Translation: CASSIGRLQPQHF.

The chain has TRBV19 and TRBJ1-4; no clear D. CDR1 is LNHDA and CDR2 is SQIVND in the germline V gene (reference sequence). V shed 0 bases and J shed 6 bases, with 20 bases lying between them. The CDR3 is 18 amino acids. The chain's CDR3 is CASSIDLGPGAYDEKLFF. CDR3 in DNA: TGTGCCAGTAGTATAGATCTCGGCCCAGGAGCATATGATGAAAAACTGTTTTTT.

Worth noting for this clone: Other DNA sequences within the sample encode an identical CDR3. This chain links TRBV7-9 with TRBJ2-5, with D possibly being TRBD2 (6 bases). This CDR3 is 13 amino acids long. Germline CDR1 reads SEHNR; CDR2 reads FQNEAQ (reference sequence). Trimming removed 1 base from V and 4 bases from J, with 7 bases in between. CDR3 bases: TGTGCCAGCAGCTTAGACGGGGGAGAGACCCAGTACTTC. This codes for CASSLDGGETQYF.

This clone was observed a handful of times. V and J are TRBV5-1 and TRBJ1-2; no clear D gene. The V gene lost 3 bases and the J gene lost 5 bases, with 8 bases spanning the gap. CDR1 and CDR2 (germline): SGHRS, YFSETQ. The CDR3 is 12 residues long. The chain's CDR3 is CASSSNTYGYTF. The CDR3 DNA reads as TGCGCCAGCAGCTCCAACACTTATGGCTACACCTTC.

The CDR3 region has the DNA TGTGCCAGCAGCTTTGAGACGAACACTGAAGCTTTCTTT. It yields the protein CASSFETNTEAFF. The rearrangement uses TRBV11-1 and TRBJ1-1; D not resolved. The germline V and J ends were trimmed by 3 bases and 1 base, with 6 bases remaining between them. This CDR3 is 13 amino acids long. From germline, CDR1 is SGHAT and CDR2 FQDESV (reference sequence).

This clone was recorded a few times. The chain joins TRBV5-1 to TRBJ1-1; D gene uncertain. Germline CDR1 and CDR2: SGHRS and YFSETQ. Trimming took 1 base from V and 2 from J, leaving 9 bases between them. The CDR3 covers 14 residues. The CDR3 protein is CASSLIDINTEAFF. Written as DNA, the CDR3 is TGCGCCAGCAGCTTGATAGACATTAACACTGAAGCTTTCTTT. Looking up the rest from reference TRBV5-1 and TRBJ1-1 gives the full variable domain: KAGVTQTPRYLIKTRGQQVTLSCSPISGHRSVSWYQQTPGQGLQFLFEYFSETQRNKGNFPGRFSGRQFSNSRSEMNVSTLELGDSALYLCASSLIDINTEAFFGQGTRLTVV.

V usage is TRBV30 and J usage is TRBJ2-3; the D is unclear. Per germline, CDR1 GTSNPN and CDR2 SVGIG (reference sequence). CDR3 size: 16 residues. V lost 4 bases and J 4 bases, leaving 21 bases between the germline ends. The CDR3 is CAWNLRLASIADTQYF. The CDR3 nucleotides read TGTGCCTGGAATTTAAGGCTCGCGAGCATCGCAGATACGCAGTATTTT.

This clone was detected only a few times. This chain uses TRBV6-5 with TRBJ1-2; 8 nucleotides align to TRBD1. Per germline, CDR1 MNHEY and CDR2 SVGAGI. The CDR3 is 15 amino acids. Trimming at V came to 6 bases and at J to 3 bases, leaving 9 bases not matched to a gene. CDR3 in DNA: TGTGCCAGCAGCCCCGCGGGGACAGGCTACTATGGCTACACCTTC. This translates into CASSPAGTGYYGYTF.

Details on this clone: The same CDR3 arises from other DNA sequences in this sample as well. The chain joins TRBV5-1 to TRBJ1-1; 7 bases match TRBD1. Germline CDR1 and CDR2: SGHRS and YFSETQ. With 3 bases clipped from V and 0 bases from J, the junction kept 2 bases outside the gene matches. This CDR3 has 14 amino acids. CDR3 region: CASSSQGMNTEAFF. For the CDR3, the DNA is TGCGCCAGCAGCTCACAGGGGATGAACACTGAAGCTTTCTTT.

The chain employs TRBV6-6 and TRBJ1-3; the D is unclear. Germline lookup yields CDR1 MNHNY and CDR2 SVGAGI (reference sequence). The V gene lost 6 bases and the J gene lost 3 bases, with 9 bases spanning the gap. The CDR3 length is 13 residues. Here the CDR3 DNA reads TGTGCCAGCAGCCAGTTAGGTGGAAACACCATATATTTT. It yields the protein CASSQLGGNTIYF.

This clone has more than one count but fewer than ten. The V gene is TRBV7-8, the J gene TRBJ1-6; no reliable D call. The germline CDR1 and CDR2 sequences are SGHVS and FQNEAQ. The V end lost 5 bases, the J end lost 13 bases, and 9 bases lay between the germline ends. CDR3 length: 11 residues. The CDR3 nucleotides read TGTGCCAGCAGCACCGTTGGCCCCCTCCACTTT. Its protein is CASSTVGPLHF.

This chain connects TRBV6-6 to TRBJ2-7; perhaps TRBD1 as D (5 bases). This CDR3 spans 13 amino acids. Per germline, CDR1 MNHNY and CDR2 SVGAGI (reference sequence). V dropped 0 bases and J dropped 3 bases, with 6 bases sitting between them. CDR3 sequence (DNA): TGTGCCAGCAGTTACTCACAGGACTACGAGCAGTACTTC. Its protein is CASSYSQDYEQYF.

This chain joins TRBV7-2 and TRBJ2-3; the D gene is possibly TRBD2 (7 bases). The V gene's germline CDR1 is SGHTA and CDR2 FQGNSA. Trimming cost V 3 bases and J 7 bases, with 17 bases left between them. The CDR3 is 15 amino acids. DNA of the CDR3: TGTGCCAGCAGCTTGGGCGGGGGCGACCCCAATACGCAGTATTTT. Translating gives CASSLGGGDPNTQYF.

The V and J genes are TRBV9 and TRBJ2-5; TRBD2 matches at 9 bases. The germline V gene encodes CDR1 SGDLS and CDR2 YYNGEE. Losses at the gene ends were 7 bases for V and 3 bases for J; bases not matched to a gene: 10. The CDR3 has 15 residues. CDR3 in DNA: TGTGCCAGCTCCACCCCAGCGGGGGGAGAAGAGACCCAGTACTTC. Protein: CASSTPAGGEETQYF.

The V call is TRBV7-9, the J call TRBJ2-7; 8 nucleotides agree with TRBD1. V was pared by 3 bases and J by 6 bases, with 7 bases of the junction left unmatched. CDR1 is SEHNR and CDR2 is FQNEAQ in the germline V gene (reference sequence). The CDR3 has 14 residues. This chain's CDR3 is CASSFPGQAVEQYF. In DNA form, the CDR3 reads TGTGCCAGCAGCTTTCCGGGACAGGCCGTCGAGCAGTACTTC.

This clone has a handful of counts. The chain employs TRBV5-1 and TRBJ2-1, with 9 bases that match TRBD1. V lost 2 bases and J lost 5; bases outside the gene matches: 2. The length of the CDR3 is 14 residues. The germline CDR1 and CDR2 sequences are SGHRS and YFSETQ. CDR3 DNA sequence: TGCGCCAGCAGCTTAGGGACAGGGCACAATGAGCAGTTCTTC. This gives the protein CASSLGTGHNEQFF.

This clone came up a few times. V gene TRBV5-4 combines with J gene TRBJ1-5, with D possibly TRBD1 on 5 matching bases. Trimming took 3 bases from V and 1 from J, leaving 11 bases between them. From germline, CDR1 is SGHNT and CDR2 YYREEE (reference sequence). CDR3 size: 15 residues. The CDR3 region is CASSWGGMSNQPQHF. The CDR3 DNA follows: TGTGCCAGCAGCTGGGGGGGGATGAGCAATCAGCCCCAGCATTTT.